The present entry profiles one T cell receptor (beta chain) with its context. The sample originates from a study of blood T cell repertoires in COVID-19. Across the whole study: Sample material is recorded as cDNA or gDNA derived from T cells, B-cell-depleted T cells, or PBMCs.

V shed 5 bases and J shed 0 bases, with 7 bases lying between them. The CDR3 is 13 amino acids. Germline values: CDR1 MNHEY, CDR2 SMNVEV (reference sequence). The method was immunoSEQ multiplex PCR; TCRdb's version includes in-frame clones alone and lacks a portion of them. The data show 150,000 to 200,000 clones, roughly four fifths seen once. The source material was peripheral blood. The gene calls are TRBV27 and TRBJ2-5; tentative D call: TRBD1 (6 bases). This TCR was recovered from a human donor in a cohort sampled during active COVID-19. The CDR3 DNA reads TGTGCCAGCAGTACAGGGTACCAAGAGACCCAGTACTTC. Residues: CASSTGYQETQYF.